What follows is one T cell receptor (beta chain) and its context. The CDR3 is 16 residues long. V lost 7 bases, J lost 0 bases, and 5 bases stayed unmatched. Germline CDR1 and CDR2: SGHVS and FQNEAQ. The data originate from a study of T cell changes during pregnancy in multiple sclerosis. The repertoire was sequenced with immunoSEQ multiplex PCR; TCRdb's copy has only in-frame clones and lacks some. Found here are more than 65,000 clones, 90% to 95% of them singletons; the top ten hold approximately 0.41%. The clonotype comes from a female donor with multiple sclerosis, enrolled in a pregnancy study. This chain links TRBV7-8 with TRBJ1-5; 11 bases agree with TRBD1. Source: CD4+ T cells from peripheral blood mononuclear cells, taken before pregnancy. The CDR3 sequence: CASKVDRGLSNQPQHF. CDR3 coding DNA: TGTGCCAGCAAGGTGGACAGGGGGCTTAGCAATCAGCCCCAGCATTTT.